The 13 T cell receptor beta chains reported below all come from one sample, sequenced in a study of CD8 T cells in ankylosing spondylitis (dated by TCRdb to about 2017). The library was generated by 5' RACE. The listed sequencing device is Illumina HiSeq 2500. Starting from the raw public reads, TCRdb applied fastp trimming at Q25, assembled clones with MiXCR and retained in-frame beta chains. CDR3 protein sequences are deduplicated, and each keeps its most common genes and DNA. The sample table contains around 150,000 distinct CDR3 sequences; only one count was recorded for roughly 30% of them. Jointly, the top ten make up 6% of the sample. The sequenced sample consisted of synovial fluid, either unsorted or a sorted T cell fraction (not recorded which). These receptors all stem from a male donor with ankylosing spondylitis.

This clonotype was counted a few times. This rearrangement joins TRBV12-3 or TRBV12-4 to TRBJ1-1, with a weak D call TRBD1 (5 bases). Trimming pared 3 bases from V and 10 bases from J, leaving 15 bases between. The CDR3 runs 13 residues. The CDR3 protein is CASSLVQDGGAFF. CDR3 coding DNA: TGTGCCAGCAGTTTGGTCCAAGACGGGGGAGCTTTCTTT.

This clonotype was observed a handful of times. The chain is built from TRBV28 and TRBJ2-5, with a tentative D call TRBD1 (5 bases). Per the germline V gene, CDR1 is MDHEN and CDR2 is SYDVKM. V was trimmed by 8 bases and J by 4 bases, leaving 17 bases between them. CDR3 size: 14 residues. CDR3 region: CASSLIGQRETQYF. Written as DNA, the CDR3 is TGTGCCAGCTCCTTAATCGGACAAAGAGAGACCCAGTACTTC.

The J gene is TRBJ2-1, the V gene TRBV4-3; TRBD1 aligns across 9 bases. The CDR3 loop spans 15 amino acids. The germline gives CDR1 LGHNA, CDR2 YSLEER. Trimming at V came to 4 bases and at J to 5 bases, leaving 6 bases not matched to a gene. In DNA form, the CDR3 reads TGCGCCAGCAGCCTTGTGGGGACAGGGAACAATGAGCAGTTCTTC. Protein product: CASSLVGTGNNEQFF.

About this clonotype itself: One end of the junction does not line up with germline, which may come from a read error. The chain employs TRBV5-1 and TRBJ2-3; a possible D gene is TRBD2 (7 bases). The CDR3 is 16 amino acids. CDR1 is SGHRS, CDR2 YFSETQ, per germline. The CDR3 is CASSLAGGLITDTEYF. The DNA for the CDR3 is TGCGCCAGCAGCTTGGCCGGGGGGCTCATAACAGATACGGAGTATTTT.

The chain has TRBV2 and TRBJ2-1; 13 bases agree with TRBD2. The V gene end was trimmed by 2 bases and the J gene end by 6 bases; junction bases not matched to a gene: 4. CDR3 length: 16 amino acids. In germline, CDR1 is SNHLY, CDR2 FYNNEI. The CDR3 protein is CASSESRTSGSNEQFF. The CDR3 region has the DNA TGTGCCAGCAGTGAATCAAGGACTAGCGGGAGCAATGAGCAGTTCTTC.

The chain recombines TRBV7-8 with TRBJ2-3; D is unresolved. Germline loops: CDR1 SGHVS, CDR2 FQNEAQ. Deletions cut 5 bases from V and 12 bases from J, with 12 bases between. This CDR3 region has 11 residues. The DNA of the CDR3 is TGTGCCAGCAGCCACCGGATCATCCAGTATTTT. Amino acid sequence: CASSHRIIQYF.

This rearrangement joins TRBV28 to TRBJ1-1, with TRBD1 identical over 11 bases. Germline V CDR1 and CDR2: MDHEN, SYDVKM. V lost 7 bases to trimming and J lost 4 bases; unmatched junction nucleotides: 8. This CDR3 has 15 amino acids. The CDR3 DNA reads TGTGCCAGCACCGGTCCCGGGACAGGGGGCACTGAAGCTTTCTTT. It yields the protein CASTGPGTGGTEAFF.

There are many counts of this clonotype. The genes are TRBV10-3 and TRBJ2-2; TRBD2 aligns across 7 bases. CDR3 length: 16 residues. Germline trimming cut 7 bases from V and 7 bases from J; bases unmatched to any gene: 15. Germline V gene sequence: CDR1 ENHRY, CDR2 SYGVKD. The CDR3 is CAIKVGLAVTGGELFF. CDR3 in DNA: TGTGCCATCAAAGTTGGGCTAGCGGTCACGGGCGGGGAGCTGTTTTTT.

The chain joins TRBV5-1 to TRBJ1-1; 9 nucleotides align to TRBD1. J lost 3 bases, V lost 0 bases, and 3 bases had no gene match. CDR3 size: 15 residues. Germline V gene sequence: CDR1 SGHRS, CDR2 YFSETQ. CDR3 in amino acids: CASSLGTGVDTEAFF. The CDR3 DNA sequence: TGCGCCAGCAGCTTGGGGACAGGGGTGGACACTGAAGCTTTCTTT.

This chain uses TRBV5-1 with TRBJ2-5; perhaps TRBD2 as D (5 bases). The germline V gene encodes CDR1 SGHRS and CDR2 YFSETQ. The CDR3 covers 13 residues. V was pared by 6 bases and J by 2 bases, with 11 bases between. The CDR3 spells CASKDPGQETQYF. The CDR3 region has the DNA TGCGCCAGCAAGGACCCGGGACAAGAGACCCAGTACTTC.

A few counts support this clonotype. This chain joins TRBV28 and TRBJ1-3; TRBD1 is a possible D gene (5 bases). The V gene's germline CDR1 is MDHEN and CDR2 SYDVKM. The CDR3 is made up of 15 amino acids. Trimming cost V 5 bases and J 0 bases, with 11 bases left between them. The CDR3 sequence is CASSPPGLSGNTIYF. Written as DNA, the CDR3 is TGTGCCAGCAGTCCCCCGGGACTCTCTGGAAACACCATATATTTT. Full variable domain (rest looked up from reference TRBV28 and TRBJ1-3): DVKVTQSSRYLVKRTGEKVFLECVQDMDHENMFWYRQDPGLGLRLIYFSYDVKMKEKGDIPEGYSVSREKKERFSLILESASTNQTSMYLCASSPPGLSGNTIYFGEGSWLTVV.

The V gene is TRBV7-9, the J gene TRBJ2-3, with 7 bases fitting TRBD2. The CDR3 has 14 residues. The J segment lost 0 bases and the V segment lost 11 bases, leaving 8 bases of the junction unmatched. CDR1 is SEHNR, CDR2 FQNEAQ, per germline (reference sequence). The CDR3 loop reads CAGDSGESTDTQYF. DNA of the CDR3: TGTGCCGGAGACAGCGGGGAGAGCACAGATACGCAGTATTTT.

The table lists this clonotype with a few counts. J is TRBJ2-7 and V is TRBV28; 11 bases map to TRBD1. The CDR3 contains 15 residues. The V gene end was trimmed by 1 base and the J gene end by 3 bases; junction bases not matched to a gene: 2. CDR1 and CDR2 (germline): MDHEN, SYDVKM. CDR3 sequence: CASSLSGTGGYEQYF. The CDR3 DNA sequence: TGTGCCAGCAGTTTATCTGGGACAGGGGGCTACGAGCAGTACTTC.